These 21 T cell receptor beta chains were all obtained from the same sample, sequenced in a study of cytomegalovirus exposure and HLA in healthy donors. 13 Jbeta primers and 60 Vbeta primers were used for the PCR. Clones were sequenced by immunoSEQ multiplex PCR, and TCRdb holds only the in-frame ones, with some missing. Here the sample spans approximately 140,000 clones, more than 60% being singletons. Sequencing was carried out using PBMCs. The receptor set was obtained from a woman in her 40s in good health and CMV-seronegative.

V gene TRBV27 combines with J gene TRBJ1-5, with 7 bases matching TRBD1. The germline V gene encodes CDR1 MNHEY and CDR2 SMNVEV (reference sequence). This CDR3 spans 18 amino acids. Germline trimming cut 4 bases from V and 6 bases from J; bases unmatched to any gene: 18. Written as DNA, the CDR3 is TGTGCCAGCAGTTATGGCCAAACCCTACAGGGGATCGTTCAGCCCCAGCATTTT. Its protein product is CASSYGQTLQGIVQPQHF.

This clone was found once. The chain couples TRBV11-1 to TRBJ2-2; a weak D match, TRBD2 (6 bases). CDR1 is SGHAT, CDR2 FQDESV, per germline (reference sequence). The CDR3 totals 17 residues. V was trimmed by 4 bases and J by 2 bases, leaving 17 bases between them. The CDR3 protein is CASSWAGRGPNTGELFF. Here the CDR3 DNA reads TGTGCCAGCAGCTGGGCTGGGCGGGGACCAAACACCGGGGAGCTGTTTTTT.

V usage is TRBV13 and J usage is TRBJ2-4; 9 bases are shared with TRBD1. CDR3 length: 13 residues. CDR1 is PRHDT and CDR2 is FYEKMQ in the germline V gene (reference sequence). The J segment lost 6 bases and the V segment lost 5 bases, leaving 2 bases of the junction unmatched. CDR3 coding DNA: TGTGCCAGCAGCCCGGGACAGGGAAACATTCAGTACTTC. It translates to CASSPGQGNIQYF.

The chain employs TRBV27 and TRBJ1-3; no clear D. This CDR3 comprises 13 residues. V lost 3 bases and J 4 bases, leaving 7 bases between the germline ends. Germline-derived CDR1 and CDR2 are MNHEY and SMNVEV (reference sequence). CDR3 amino acids: CASSFSFGNTIYF. As DNA, the CDR3 is TGTGCCAGCAGTTTTTCTTTCGGAAACACCATATATTTT.

The chain recombines TRBV9 with TRBJ2-5; 10 positions match TRBD2. Germline V gives CDR1 SGDLS, CDR2 YYNGEE. CDR3 length equals 16 residues. V shed 0 bases, J shed 4 bases, and the junction held 6 bases outside the gene matches. The CDR3 DNA is TGTGCCAGCAGCGTAGTGGAAGCGGGGGGGCGAGAGACCCAGTACTTC. Translation gives CASSVVEAGGRETQYF.

The chain carries TRBV5-1 and TRBJ2-7; the D gene is possibly TRBD2 (5 bases). V lost 4 bases and J 3 bases, leaving 14 bases between the germline ends. The germline V gene has CDR1 SGHRS and CDR2 YFSETQ. The CDR3 length is 14 residues. The CDR3 bases are TGCGCCAGCAGCGAGGGCCCACAAATCTACGAGCAGTACTTC. It translates to CASSEGPQIYEQYF.

The chain uses TRBV9 and TRBJ1-1; maybe TRBD1 (6 bases). The V end was cut by 3 bases, the J end by 5 bases, with 14 bases between. Per germline, CDR1 SGDLS and CDR2 YYNGEE. There are 14 residues in the CDR3. CDR3: CASSASDRFTEAFF. CDR3 bases: TGTGCCAGCAGCGCCTCCGACAGGTTTACTGAAGCTTTCTTT.

V is TRBV5-1 and J is TRBJ2-2; 11 bases match TRBD2. Germline V CDR1 and CDR2: SGHRS, YFSETQ. The junction had 8 bases not matched to a gene; V was cut back by 4 bases and J by 6 bases. CDR3 length: 16 residues. The DNA of the CDR3 is TGCGCCAGCAGCACCCTAGCGGGGGGCCCTCCCGGGGAGCTGTTTTTT. Its translation: CASSTLAGGPPGELFF.

The chain carries TRBV20-1 and TRBJ2-7, with D uncertain. V was cut by 2 bases and J by 3 bases, with 5 bases left in between. CDR1 and CDR2 from the germline V gene are DFQATT and SNEGSKA (reference sequence). The CDR3 covers 11 residues. The CDR3 DNA reads as TGCAGTGCTAGAATTAACTACGAGCAGTACTTC. Protein: CSARINYEQYF.

The V call is TRBV9, the J call TRBJ2-1; 7 bases match TRBD1. V lost 4 bases and J lost 9; bases outside the gene matches: 10. Germline values: CDR1 SGDLS, CDR2 YYNGEE. The CDR3 spans 14 residues. The CDR3 protein is CASSTSYRGGEQFF. The CDR3 region has the DNA TGTGCCAGCAGCACCTCATACAGGGGTGGTGAGCAGTTCTTC.

The rearrangement links TRBV5-6 to TRBJ2-7; D is unresolved. The germline CDR1 and CDR2 sequences are SGHDT and YYEEEE. The CDR3 is 12 residues long. V was cut by 2 bases and J by 8 bases, with 11 bases left in between. CDR3: CASSFKEEQQYF. CDR3 DNA: TGTGCCAGCAGCTTCAAAGAAGAGCAGCAGTACTTC.

This clone was found a few times. The chain uses TRBV7-3 and TRBJ2-5; 12 bases fit TRBD2. Germline values: CDR1 SGHTA, CDR2 FQGTGA. Trimming took 2 bases from V and 5 from J; bases not matched to a gene: 9. The CDR3 sequence is 17 residues long. CDR3 sequence (DNA): TGTGCCAGCAGCTTACCCTCGACTAGCGGGAGTGGGGAGACCCAGTACTTC. This encodes CASSLPSTSGSGETQYF.

This chain uses TRBV19 with TRBJ1-2; D may be TRBD1 (5 bases). Germline values: CDR1 LNHDA, CDR2 SQIVND (reference sequence). The V end was cut by 5 bases, the J end by 7 bases, with 17 bases between. The CDR3 contains 14 residues. The CDR3 protein is CASSFLSQGLGYTF. CDR3 nucleotides: TGTGCCAGTAGTTTCCTTTCCCAGGGCCTTGGCTACACCTTC.

The rearrangement joins TRBV5-8 to TRBJ1-1; 9 bases are shared with TRBD1. With 4 bases clipped from V and 3 bases from J, the junction kept 7 bases outside the gene matches. The CDR3 covers 15 residues. CDR1 is SGHTS and CDR2 is YDEGEE in the germline V gene. CDR3 loop: CASSLWTGVDTEAFF. In DNA form, the CDR3 reads TGTGCCAGCAGCCTATGGACAGGGGTCGACACTGAAGCTTTCTTT.

The chain has TRBV9 and TRBJ2-2; TRBD2 matches 7 bases. The CDR3 runs to 16 residues. J was trimmed by 5 bases and V by 7 bases; bases with no gene match: 14. CDR1 and CDR2 from the germline V gene are SGDLS and YYNGEE. The DNA for the CDR3 is TGTGCCAGCGGAAGGGACGCACGGGGGGATACCGGGGAGCTGTTTTTT. It encodes CASGRDARGDTGELFF.

The rearrangement uses TRBV28 and TRBJ1-5; the D gene is possibly TRBD1 (6 bases). Germline assignment: CDR1 MDHEN and CDR2 SYDVKM. The CDR3 length is 15 residues. V was pared by 4 bases and J by 2 bases, with 12 bases between. The CDR3 nucleotides read TGTGCCAGCAGTTGGGCAGGGGCGGGCAATCAGCCCCAGCATTTT. Translation gives CASSWAGAGNQPQHF.

The chain links TRBV2 to TRBJ2-1, with 9 bases lining up with TRBD2. Germline-derived CDR1 and CDR2 are SNHLY and FYNNEI. Germline trimming cut 11 bases from V and 5 bases from J; bases unmatched to any gene: 10. The CDR3 runs 14 residues. The CDR3 bases are TGTGCCGGAGCGGCGACTAGCGGTAACAATGAGCAGTTCTTC. It translates to CAGAATSGNNEQFF.

The V and J genes are TRBV2 and TRBJ2-7; 11 positions agree with TRBD2. Trimming cost V 6 bases and J 3 bases; bases outside gene matches: 7. Germline CDR1 reads SNHLY; CDR2 reads FYNNEI. The length of the CDR3 is 15 residues. In DNA, the CDR3 is TGTGCCAGCAGAAGGTTAGCGGGAGGGGGCTACGAGCAGTACTTC. The encoded protein is CASRRLAGGGYEQYF.

This clone was detected a few times. The chain joins TRBV18 to TRBJ2-5; 9 nucleotides line up with TRBD1. Germline V gives CDR1 KGHSH, CDR2 LQKENI. J was trimmed by 1 base and V by 3 bases; bases with no gene match: 0. The CDR3 runs 14 residues. For the CDR3, the DNA is TGTGCCAGCTCACCGGACAGGGGCCAAGAGACCCAGTACTTC. It specifies CASSPDRGQETQYF.

V usage is TRBV15 and J usage is TRBJ1-5; 7 nucleotides match TRBD1. The trim removed 1 base at V and 7 bases at J, leaving 4 bases unmatched. This CDR3 region has 14 residues. Looked up from germline, CDR1 is LNHNV and CDR2 is YYDKDF (reference sequence). The CDR3 here is CATSRGQGEQPQHF. CDR3 coding DNA: TGTGCCACCAGCAGAGGACAGGGTGAACAGCCCCAGCATTTT.

The chain couples TRBV7-9 to TRBJ2-1; a possible D gene is TRBD1 (5 bases). The CDR3 loop spans 14 amino acids. CDR1 SEHNR and CDR2 FQNEAQ come from the germline V gene (reference sequence). Trimming shortened V by 0 bases and J by 7 bases, and 10 bases separated the two germline ends. The CDR3 region is CASSLAGAKNEQFF. The CDR3 DNA sequence: TGTGCCAGCAGCTTAGCAGGGGCAAAGAATGAGCAGTTCTTC.